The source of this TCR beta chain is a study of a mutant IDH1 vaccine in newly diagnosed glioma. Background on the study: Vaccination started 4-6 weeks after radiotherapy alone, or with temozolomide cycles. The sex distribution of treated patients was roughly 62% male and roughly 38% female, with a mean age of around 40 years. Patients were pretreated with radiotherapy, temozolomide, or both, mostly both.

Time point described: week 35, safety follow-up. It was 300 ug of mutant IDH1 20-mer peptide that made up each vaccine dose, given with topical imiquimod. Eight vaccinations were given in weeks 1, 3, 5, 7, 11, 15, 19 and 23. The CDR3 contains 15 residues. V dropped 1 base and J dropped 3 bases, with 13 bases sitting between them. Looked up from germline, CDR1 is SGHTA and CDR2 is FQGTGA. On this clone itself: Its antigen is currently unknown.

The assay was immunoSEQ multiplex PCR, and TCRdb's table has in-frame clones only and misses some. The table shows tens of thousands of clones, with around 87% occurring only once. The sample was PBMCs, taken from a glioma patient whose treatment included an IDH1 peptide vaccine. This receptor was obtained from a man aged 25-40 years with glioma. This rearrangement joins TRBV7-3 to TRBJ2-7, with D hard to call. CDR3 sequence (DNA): TGTGCCAGCAGCTTAAACGGCGGTCAATTCTACGAGCAGTACTTC. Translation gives CASSLNGGQFYEQYF.